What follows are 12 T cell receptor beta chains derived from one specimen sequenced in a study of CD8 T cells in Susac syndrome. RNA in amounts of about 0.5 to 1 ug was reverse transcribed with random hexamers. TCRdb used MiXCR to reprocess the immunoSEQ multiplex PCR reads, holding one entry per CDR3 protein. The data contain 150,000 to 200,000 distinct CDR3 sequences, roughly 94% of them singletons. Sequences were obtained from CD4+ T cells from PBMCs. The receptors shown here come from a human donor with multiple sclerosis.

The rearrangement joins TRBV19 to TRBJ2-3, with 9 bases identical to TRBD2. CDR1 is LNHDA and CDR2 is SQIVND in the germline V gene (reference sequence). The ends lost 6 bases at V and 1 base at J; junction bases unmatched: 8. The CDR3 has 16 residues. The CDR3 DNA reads TGTGCCAGTAGGTCGGCGGGAGGGCCTGGCACAGATACGCAGTATTTT. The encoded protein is CASRSAGGPGTDTQYF.

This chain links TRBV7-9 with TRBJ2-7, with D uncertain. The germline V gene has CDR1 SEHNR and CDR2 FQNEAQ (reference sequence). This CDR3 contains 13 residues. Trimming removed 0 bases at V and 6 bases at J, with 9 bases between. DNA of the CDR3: TGTGCCAGCAGCTTAGCGCTTCCCAGCGAGCAGTACTTC. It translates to CASSLALPSEQYF.

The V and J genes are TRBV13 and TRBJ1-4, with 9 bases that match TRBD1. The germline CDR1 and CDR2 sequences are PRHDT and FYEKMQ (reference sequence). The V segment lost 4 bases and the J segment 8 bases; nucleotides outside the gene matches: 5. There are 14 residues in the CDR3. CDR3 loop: CASSSGTGTEKLFF. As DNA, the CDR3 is TGTGCCAGCAGCTCCGGGACAGGGACGGAAAAACTGTTTTTT.

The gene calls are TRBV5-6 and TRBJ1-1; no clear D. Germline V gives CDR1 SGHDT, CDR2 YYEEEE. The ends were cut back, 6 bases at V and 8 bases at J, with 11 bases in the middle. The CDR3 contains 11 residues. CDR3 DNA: TGTGCCAGCACTTTTGGCGGGGAAGCTTTCTTT. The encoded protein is CASTFGGEAFF.

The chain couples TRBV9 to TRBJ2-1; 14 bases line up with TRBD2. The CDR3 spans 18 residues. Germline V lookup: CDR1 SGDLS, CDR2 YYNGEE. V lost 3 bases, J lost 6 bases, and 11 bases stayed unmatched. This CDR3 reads CASSDGLAGGRSFNEQFF. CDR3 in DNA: TGTGCCAGCAGCGACGGACTAGCGGGAGGACGGAGTTTCAATGAGCAGTTCTTC.

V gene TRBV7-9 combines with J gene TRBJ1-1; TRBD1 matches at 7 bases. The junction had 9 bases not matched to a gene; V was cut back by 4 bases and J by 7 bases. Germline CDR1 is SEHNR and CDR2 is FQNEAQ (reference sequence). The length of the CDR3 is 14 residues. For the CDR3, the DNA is TGTGCCAGCAGCTCCCAGACAGGGAGAAGTGAAGCTTTCTTT. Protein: CASSSQTGRSEAFF.

This CDR3 reads CASSLEVPGGYTF. In DNA form, the CDR3 reads TGTGCCAGCAGCTTAGAGGTCCCCGGTGGCTACACCTTC. The chain has TRBV7-9 and TRBJ1-2; no definite D call. Germline CDR1 is SEHNR and CDR2 is FQNEAQ (reference sequence). CDR3 length: 13 residues. V lost 1 base to trimming and J lost 7 bases, with 10 bases between them.

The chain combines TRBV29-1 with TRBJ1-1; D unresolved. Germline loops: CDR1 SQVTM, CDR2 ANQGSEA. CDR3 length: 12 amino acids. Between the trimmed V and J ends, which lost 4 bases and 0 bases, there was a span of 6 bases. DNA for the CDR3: TGCAGCGTTGGTGAGATGAACACTGAAGCTTTCTTT. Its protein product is CSVGEMNTEAFF.

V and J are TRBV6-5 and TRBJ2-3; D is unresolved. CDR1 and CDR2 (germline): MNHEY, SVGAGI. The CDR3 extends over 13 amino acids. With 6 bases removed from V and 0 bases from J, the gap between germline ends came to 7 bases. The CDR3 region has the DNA TGTGCCAGCAGGGTACCTAGCACAGATACGCAGTATTTT. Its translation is CASRVPSTDTQYF.

The DNA of the CDR3 is TGTGCCAGCAGCGCGGGACTAGCGGGAGTCGGTACGCAGTATTTT. Its translation is CASSAGLAGVGTQYF. J is TRBJ2-3 and V is TRBV11-3, with 14 bases identical to TRBD2. J gave up 8 bases and V 5 bases, and 6 bases lay outside the gene matches. Germline CDR1 reads SGHNT; CDR2 reads YENEEA. The CDR3 contains 15 residues.

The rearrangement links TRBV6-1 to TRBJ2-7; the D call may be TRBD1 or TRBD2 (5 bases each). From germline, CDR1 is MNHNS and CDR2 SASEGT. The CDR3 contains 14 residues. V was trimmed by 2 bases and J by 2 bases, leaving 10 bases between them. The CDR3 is CASSESRGPYEQYF. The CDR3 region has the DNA TGTGCCAGCAGTGAATCTCGGGGCCCCTACGAGCAGTACTTC.

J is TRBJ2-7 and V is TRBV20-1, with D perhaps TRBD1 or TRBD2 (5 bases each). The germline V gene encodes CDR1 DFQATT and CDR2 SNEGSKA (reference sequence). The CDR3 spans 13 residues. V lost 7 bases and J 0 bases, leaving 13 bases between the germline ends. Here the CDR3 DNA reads TGCAGTGTTGAGGGGCCGGGCTCCTACGAGCAGTACTTC. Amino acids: CSVEGPGSYEQYF.